A selection of T cell receptor beta chains follows, all from one sample in a study of T cells after yellow fever vaccination. TCRdb reanalysed the 5' RACE reads using MiXCR and keeps one entry per CDR3 protein. The table has a few hundred thousand distinct CDR3 sequences, 6.5% to 8.5% seen once; the top ten hold roughly 0.93%. This specimen consisted of CD4+ T cells sorted from PBMCs, obtained 15 days after the yellow fever booster vaccination. The receptors derive from a young man who received the YFV17D yellow fever vaccine. CDR3s include the opening cysteine and the closing phenylalanine or tryptophan. A D gene is named only where the DNA matches it firmly. Clone size is given for some rows only: seen once, a few or many times, or a class if the clone is expanded.

clone_size	d_call	j_call	v_call	cdr3_length	cdr3_nt	cdr3_aa
.	TRBD2	TRBJ2-5	TRBV12-3/TRBV12-4	17	TGTGCCAGCAGTTTAGAGGGCGGCGGGAGGAGTGTGGAGACCCAGTACTTC	CASSLEGGGRSVETQYF
.	.	TRBJ2-1	TRBV28	14	TGTGCCGAGGGGGGAGGCGGCTCCTACAATGAGCAGTTCTTC	CAEGGGGSYNEQFF
few	.	TRBJ1-5	TRBV30	12	TGTGCCTGGAGTTCAAGCAATCAGCCCCAGCATTTT	CAWSSSNQPQHF
many	.	TRBJ2-7	TRBV28	15	TGTGCCAGCAACGCCCCGGGACTTAGGGCCTACGAGCAGTACTTC	CASNAPGLRAYEQYF
many	.	TRBJ2-7	TRBV6-2/TRBV6-3	12	TGTGCCAGCAACTCCCCCTACGAGGAGCAGTACTTC	CASNSPYEEQYF
few	TRBD2	TRBJ2-1	TRBV2	13	TGTGCCAGCAGTGAAGGTTCGGGAGGAGAGCAGTTCTTC	CASSEGSGGEQFF
many	.	TRBJ2-1	TRBV5-4	14	TGTGCCAGCAGCACTACCAGCGGAAACAATGAGCAGTTCTTC	CASSTTSGNNEQFF
many	.	TRBJ2-3	TRBV5-1	13	TGCGCCAGCAGCTTGGTCCTCACAGATACGCAGTATTTT	CASSLVLTDTQYF
.	TRBD1	TRBJ2-5	TRBV19	15	TGTGCCAGTAGTATCGCCAGGGGGAACCAAGAGACCCAGTACTTC	CASSIARGNQETQYF
few	.	TRBJ1-1	TRBV21-1	11	TGTGCCAGCCCCCCAGGCACTGAAGCTTTCTTT	CASPPGTEAFF
.	TRBD2	TRBJ2-5	TRBV19	18	TGTGCCAGTAGTAAGCGGACTAGCGGGAATCTCAGGGGAGAGACCCAGTACTTC	CASSKRTSGNLRGETQYF
.	TRBD2	TRBJ2-1	TRBV7-3	19	TGTGCCTGCAGCTTGTGGTTAAGGGCGGGAGGCACCAAGAAACGGTCCCTGTTCTTC	CACSLWLRAGGTKKRSLFF
many	.	TRBJ2-7	TRBV11-2	8	TGTGCCAGCCCCGAGCAGTACTTC	CASPEQYF
.	.	TRBJ2-5	TRBV7-2	13	TGTGCCAGCAGCTTATCCCCCGGGGAGACCCAGTACTTC	CASSLSPGETQYF
.	.	TRBJ2-5	TRBV5-1	13	TGCGCCAGCAGCTTCTCGGGGTTTGAGACCCAGTACTTC	CASSFSGFETQYF
few	.	TRBJ1-6	TRBV6-1	16	TGTGCCAGCAGCGGAGCAGGGCACTCCTATAATTCACCCCTCCACTTT	CASSGAGHSYNSPLHF
many	TRBD2	TRBJ2-2	TRBV7-7	15	TGTGCTAGCAGCTTAGCCGGCGGGGGTACCGGGGAGCTGTTTTTT	CASSLAGGGTGELFF
.	.	TRBJ2-1	TRBV25-1	11	TGTGCCAGTCACAAGTACAATGAGCAGTTCTTC	CASHKYNEQFF
.	.	TRBJ2-2	TRBV7-9	15	TGTGCCAGCAGAGGGGGGTCCGGGAACACCGGGGAGCTGTTTTTT	CASRGGSGNTGELFF
few	TRBD2	TRBJ2-1	TRBV7-2	17	TGTGCCAGCAGCTTAGCGTTTAGACTAGCGGGAGGGTATGAGCAGTTCTTC	CASSLAFRLAGGYEQFF
few	TRBD2	TRBJ2-2	TRBV5-1	16	TGCGCCAGCAGCTTGGAGGGCGGGAGTGGCACCGGGGAGCTGTTTTTT	CASSLEGGSGTGELFF
.	.	TRBJ2-7	TRBV19	15	TGTGCCAGTAGTCTAAAGGGTTCACCCCACTACGAGCAGTACTTC	CASSLKGSPHYEQYF
.	.	TRBJ1-1	TRBV7-2	14	TGTGCCAGCAGTCAAAGGAAGGGGGGAAGGGAAGCTTTCTTT	CASSQRKGGREAFF
.	.	TRBJ1-2	TRBV7-2	15	TGTGCCAGCAGCCAAGGACGGGGAACTAACTATGGCTACACCTTC	CASSQGRGTNYGYTF
many	TRBD2	TRBJ2-7	TRBV7-9	15	TGTGCCAGCAGCTTAGCACTAGCGGGAGAGTACGAGCAGTACTTC	CASSLALAGEYEQYF
few	TRBD2	TRBJ2-1	TRBV6-2/TRBV6-3	14	TGTGCCAGCGAGGCGGGAGGGTCCTACAATGAGCAGTTCTTC	CASEAGGSYNEQFF
.	TRBD2	TRBJ2-7	TRBV10-3	13	TGTGCCGGCAGGCGCGGGAGCTCCTACGAGCAGTACTTC	CAGRRGSSYEQYF
few	.	TRBJ2-1	TRBV12-3/TRBV12-4	13	TGTGCCAGCAGCCTAAAATCCCGCAATGAGCAGTTCTTC	CASSLKSRNEQFF
few	.	TRBJ2-7	TRBV7-2	15	TGTGCCAGCAGCTTAGCACGGGGAATTAAGGGGGGGCAGTACTTC	CASSLARGIKGGQYF
.	.	TRBJ1-2	TRBV20-1	12	TGCAGTGCTAGTATGGCTCTCTATGGCTACACCTTC	CSASMALYGYTF
.	.	TRBJ2-7	TRBV5-1	13	TGCGCCAGCAGCCCTCTTAATGGCTACGAGCAGTACTTC	CASSPLNGYEQYF
.	TRBD2	TRBJ2-3	TRBV10-3	15	TGTGCCATCAAAGCTCTAGCGGGAGTGGGAGATACGCAGTATTTT	CAIKALAGVGDTQYF
few	.	TRBJ2-3	TRBV29-1	14	TGCAGCGTCTGGCCAGGGGTACACACAGATACGCAGTATTTT	CSVWPGVHTDTQYF
many	.	TRBJ2-3	TRBV29-1	11	TGCAGCGCTACTCCCACAGATACGCAGTATTTT	CSATPTDTQYF
many	TRBD2	TRBJ2-3	TRBV20-1	14	TGCAGTGCCACTAGCGTAGCTAGCACAGATACGCAGTATTTT	CSATSVASTDTQYF
few	TRBD2	TRBJ2-1	TRBV7-2	16	TGTGCCAGCAGAAAGGGACTAGCCAGCTCCTACAATGAGCAGTTCTTC	CASRKGLASSYNEQFF
.	TRBD2	TRBJ2-5	TRBV20-1	15	TGCAGTGCAGGAACTAGCGGGAGAGGCCGGGAGACCCAGTACTTC	CSAGTSGRGRETQYF
few	.	TRBJ2-2	TRBV20-1	15	TGCAGTGCTCCCAGGGGTGGTCCGGGCTACGGGGAGCTGTTTTTT	CSAPRGGPGYGELFF
.	TRBD1	TRBJ1-5	TRBV18	15	TGTGCCAGCTCACCTGACAGGGGCCCCCAGCAGCCCCAGCATTTT	CASSPDRGPQQPQHF
.	.	TRBJ2-2	TRBV7-6	17	TGTGCCAGCAGCTTAGGGGTCCGGGGGCTGAACACCGGGGAGCTGTTTTTT	CASSLGVRGLNTGELFF
.	.	TRBJ2-3	TRBV7-9	15	TGTGCCAGCAGCACCGGGTTCGGCGAGGCAGATACGCAGTATTTT	CASSTGFGEADTQYF
few	TRBD2	TRBJ2-5	TRBV20-1	16	TGCAGTGCTAGGACGATGGGGGAGGGGTACCAAGAGACCCAGTACTTC	CSARTMGEGYQETQYF
few	.	TRBJ2-7	TRBV20-1	15	TGCAGTGCTAGAGCTGTCCAGGGCGGAGGATACGAGCAGTACTTC	CSARAVQGGGYEQYF
few	TRBD2	TRBJ2-1	TRBV12-3/TRBV12-4	14	TGTGCCAGCACCCAGGGCGGGAGCGGGGATGAGCAGTTCTTC	CASTQGGSGDEQFF
.	.	TRBJ1-3	TRBV24-1	16	TGTGCCACCAGTGACCGACAGCACTTCTCTGGAAACACCATATATTTT	CATSDRQHFSGNTIYF
.	.	TRBJ2-2	TRBV9	16	TGTGCCAGCAGCCTCGGGGTAGATCGGGGCACCGGGGAGCTGTTTTTT	CASSLGVDRGTGELFF
many	.	TRBJ2-7	TRBV12-3/TRBV12-4	13	TGTGCCAGCGGCTATCTCCAGTCCTACGAGCAGTACTTC	CASGYLQSYEQYF
many	.	TRBJ2-1	TRBV5-1	15	TGCGCCAGCATGGGGGTGGACAGCTCCTACAATGAGCAGTTCTTC	CASMGVDSSYNEQFF
.	.	TRBJ1-2	TRBV5-6	16	TGTGCCAGCAGGTTACGACAGCTTCGATGGGGGTATGGCTACACCTTC	CASRLRQLRWGYGYTF
few	.	TRBJ2-1	TRBV6-2/TRBV6-3	15	TGTGCCAGCAGTCTTCCGGGATTGCCGACACCCGAGCAGTTCTTC	CASSLPGLPTPEQFF
few	TRBD2	TRBJ2-3	TRBV11-2	18	TGTGCCAGCAGCTTAGTGGGGGGAGGGACTAGCGGACTAGATACGCAGTATTTT	CASSLVGGGTSGLDTQYF
few	.	TRBJ2-6	TRBV6-2/TRBV6-3	14	TGTGCCACCCGGGACATTTCTGGGGCCAACGTCCTGACTTTC	CATRDISGANVLTF
few	.	TRBJ2-7	TRBV5-5	15	TGTGCCAGCAGCTCCGTGGCAGGCTCCTTCTACGAGCAGTACTTC	CASSSVAGSFYEQYF
few	.	TRBJ1-1	TRBV28	14	TGTGCCAGCAGTTTCAGGACTGGAGCGACTGAAGCTTTCTTT	CASSFRTGATEAFF
.	TRBD2	TRBJ2-5	TRBV7-2	16	TGTGCCAGCAGCTTAGTCTCTAGCGGGAGGTCAGAGACCCAGTACTTC	CASSLVSSGRSETQYF
.	TRBD2	TRBJ2-5	TRBV19	17	TGTGCCAGTAGTAACCAGGTGGTGGCTAGCGGGACGGAGACCCAGTACTTC	CASSNQVVASGTETQYF
.	.	TRBJ1-4	TRBV15	14	TGTGCCACCAGCCCCCGGAGAGGGAATGAAAAACTGTTTTTT	CATSPRRGNEKLFF
.	.	TRBJ1-2	TRBV29-1	11	TGCAGCGTTGAAGTAGGCCGGGGCTACACCTTC	CSVEVGRGYTF
.	TRBD2	TRBJ2-1	TRBV20-1	16	TGCAGTGCTGACCGTAGCGGGGGGAGCTCCTACAATGAGCAGTTCTTC	CSADRSGGSSYNEQFF
many	.	TRBJ2-1	TRBV5-1	14	TGCGCCAGCAGCTTGGAACCTAGCAACAATGAGCAGTTCTTC	CASSLEPSNNEQFF